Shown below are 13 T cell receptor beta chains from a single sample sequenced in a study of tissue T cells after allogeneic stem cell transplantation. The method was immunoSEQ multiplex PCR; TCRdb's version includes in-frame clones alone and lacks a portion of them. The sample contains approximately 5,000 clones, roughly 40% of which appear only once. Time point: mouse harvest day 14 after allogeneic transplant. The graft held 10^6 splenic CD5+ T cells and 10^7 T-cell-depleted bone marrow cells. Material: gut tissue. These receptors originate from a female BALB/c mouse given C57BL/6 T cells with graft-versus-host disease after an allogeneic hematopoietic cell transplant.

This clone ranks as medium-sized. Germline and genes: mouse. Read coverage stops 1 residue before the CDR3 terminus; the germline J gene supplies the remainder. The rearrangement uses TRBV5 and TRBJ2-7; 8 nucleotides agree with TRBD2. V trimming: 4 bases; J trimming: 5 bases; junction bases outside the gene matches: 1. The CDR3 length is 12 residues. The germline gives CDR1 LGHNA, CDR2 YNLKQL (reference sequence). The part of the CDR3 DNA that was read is TGTGCCAGCAGCCCGGACTGGGATGAACAGTAC. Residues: CASSPDWDEQY. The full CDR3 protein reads CASSPDWDEQYF.

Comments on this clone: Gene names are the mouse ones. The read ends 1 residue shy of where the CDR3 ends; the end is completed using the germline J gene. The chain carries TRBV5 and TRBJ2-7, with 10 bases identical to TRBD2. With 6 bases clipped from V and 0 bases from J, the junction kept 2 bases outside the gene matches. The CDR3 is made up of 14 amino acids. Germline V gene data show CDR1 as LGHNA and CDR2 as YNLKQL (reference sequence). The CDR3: CASSDWGDSYEQYF. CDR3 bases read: TGTGCCAGCAGTGACTGGGGGGACTCCTATGAACAGTAC.

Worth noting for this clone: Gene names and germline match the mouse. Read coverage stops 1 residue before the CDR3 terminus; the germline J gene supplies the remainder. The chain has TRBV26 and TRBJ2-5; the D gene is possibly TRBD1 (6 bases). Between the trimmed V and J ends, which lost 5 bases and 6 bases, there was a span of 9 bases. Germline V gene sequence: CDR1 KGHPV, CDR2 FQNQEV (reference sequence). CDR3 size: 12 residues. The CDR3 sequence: CASSTGWDTQYF. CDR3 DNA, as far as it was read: TGTGCCAGCAGTACAGGGTGGGACACCCAGTAC.

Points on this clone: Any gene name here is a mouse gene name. Here the CDR3 reads CASSLGGTGDTQYF. CDR3 DNA, as far as it was read: TGTGCCAGCAGTCTGGGGGGGACGGGAGACACCCAGTAC. This chain joins TRBV26 and TRBJ2-5, with D possibly matching TRBD2 (6 bases). The CDR3 goes on 1 residue after the read ends, and that part is filled in from the germline J gene. V was pared by 2 bases and J by 5 bases, with 11 bases between. CDR1 and CDR2 (germline): KGHPV, FQNQEV (reference sequence). This CDR3 contains 14 residues.

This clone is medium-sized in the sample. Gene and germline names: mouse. CDR3 residues: CASGRGDEQYF. The CDR3 DNA, read in part, is TGTGCCAGCGGTAGGGGGGATGAACAGTAC. The V gene is TRBV13-2, the J gene TRBJ2-7, with D tentatively TRBD1 or TRBD2 (6 bases each). With the read ending 1 residue before the CDR3 end, the germline J gene is used to fill in that end. Germline CDR1 NNHNN, CDR2 SYGAGS (reference sequence). Trimming removed 4 bases from V and 5 bases from J, with 7 bases in between. The CDR3 extends over 11 amino acids.

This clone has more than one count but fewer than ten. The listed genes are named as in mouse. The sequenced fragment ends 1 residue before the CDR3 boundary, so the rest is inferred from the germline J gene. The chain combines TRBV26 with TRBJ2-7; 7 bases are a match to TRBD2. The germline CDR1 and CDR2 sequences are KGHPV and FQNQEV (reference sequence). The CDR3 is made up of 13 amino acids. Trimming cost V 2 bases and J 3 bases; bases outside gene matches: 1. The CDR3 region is CASSLTGVYEQYF. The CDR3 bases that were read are TGTGCCAGCAGTCTGACTGGGGTCTATGAACAGTAC.

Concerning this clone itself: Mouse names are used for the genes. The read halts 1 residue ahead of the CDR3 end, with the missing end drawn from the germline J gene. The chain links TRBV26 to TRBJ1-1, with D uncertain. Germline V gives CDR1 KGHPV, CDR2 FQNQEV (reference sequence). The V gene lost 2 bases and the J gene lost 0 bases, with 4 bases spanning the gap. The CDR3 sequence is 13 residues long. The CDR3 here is CASSLGPNTEVFF. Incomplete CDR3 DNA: TGTGCCAGCAGTCTGGGGCCAAACACAGAAGTCTTC.

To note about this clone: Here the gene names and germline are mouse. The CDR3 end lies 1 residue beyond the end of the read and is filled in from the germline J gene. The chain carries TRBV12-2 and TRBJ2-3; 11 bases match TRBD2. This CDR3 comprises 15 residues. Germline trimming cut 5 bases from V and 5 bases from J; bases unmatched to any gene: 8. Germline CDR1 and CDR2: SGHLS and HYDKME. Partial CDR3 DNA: TGTGCCAGCTTCGACTGGGGGGGGCGGGGAGAAACGCTGTAT. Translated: CASFDWGGRGETLY. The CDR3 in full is CASFDWGGRGETLYF.

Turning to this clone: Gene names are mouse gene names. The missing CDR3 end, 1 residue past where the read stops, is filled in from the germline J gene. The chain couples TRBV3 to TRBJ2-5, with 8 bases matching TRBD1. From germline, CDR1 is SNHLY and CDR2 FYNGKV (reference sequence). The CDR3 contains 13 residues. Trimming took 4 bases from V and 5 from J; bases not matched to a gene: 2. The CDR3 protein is CASSSGGADTQYF. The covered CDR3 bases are TGTGCCAGCAGCTCAGGGGGCGCAGACACCCAGTAC.

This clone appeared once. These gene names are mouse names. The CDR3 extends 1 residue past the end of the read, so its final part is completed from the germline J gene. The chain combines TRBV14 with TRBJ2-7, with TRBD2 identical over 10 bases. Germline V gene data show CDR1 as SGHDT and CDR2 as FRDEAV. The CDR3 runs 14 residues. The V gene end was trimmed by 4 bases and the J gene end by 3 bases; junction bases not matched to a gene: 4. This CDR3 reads CASSPGTGVYEQYF. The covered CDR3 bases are TGTGCCAGCAGTCCCGGGACTGGGGTCTATGAACAGTAC. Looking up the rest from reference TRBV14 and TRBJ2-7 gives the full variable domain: EAGVTQSPRYAVLQEGQAVSFWCDPISGHDTLYWYQQPRDQGPQLLVYFRDEAVIDNSQLPSDRFSAVRPKGTNSTLKIQSAKQGDTATYLCASSPGTGVYEQYFGPGTRLTVL.

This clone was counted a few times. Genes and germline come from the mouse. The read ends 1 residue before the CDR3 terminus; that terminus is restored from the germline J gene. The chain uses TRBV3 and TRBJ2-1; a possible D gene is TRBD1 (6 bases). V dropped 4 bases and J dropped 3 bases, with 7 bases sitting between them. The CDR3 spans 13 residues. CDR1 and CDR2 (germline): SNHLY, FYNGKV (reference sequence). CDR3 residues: CASSWDIYAEQFF. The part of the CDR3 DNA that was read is TGTGCCAGCAGCTGGGACATCTATGCTGAGCAGTTC. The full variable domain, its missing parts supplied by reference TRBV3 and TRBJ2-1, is GPKVLQIPSHQIIDMGQMVTLNCDPVSNHLYFYWYKQILGQQMEFLVNFYNGKVMEKSKLFKDQFSVERPDGSYFTLKIQPTALEDSAVYFCASSWDIYAEQFFGPGTRLTVL.

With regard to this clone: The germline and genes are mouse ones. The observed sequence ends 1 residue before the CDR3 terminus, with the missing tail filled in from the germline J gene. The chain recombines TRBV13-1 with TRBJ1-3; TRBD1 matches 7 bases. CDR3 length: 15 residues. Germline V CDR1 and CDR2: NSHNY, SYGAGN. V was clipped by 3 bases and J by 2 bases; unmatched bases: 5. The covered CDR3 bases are TGTGCCAGCAGTGTCTTGACAGGGACTGGAAATACGCTCTAT. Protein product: CASSVLTGTGNTLY. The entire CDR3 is CASSVLTGTGNTLYF.

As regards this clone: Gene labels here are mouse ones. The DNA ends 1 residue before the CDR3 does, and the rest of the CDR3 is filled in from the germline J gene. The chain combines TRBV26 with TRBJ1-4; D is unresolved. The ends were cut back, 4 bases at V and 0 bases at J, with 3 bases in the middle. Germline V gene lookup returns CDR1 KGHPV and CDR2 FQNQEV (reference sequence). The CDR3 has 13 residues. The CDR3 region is CASSPISNERLFF. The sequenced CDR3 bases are TGTGCCAGCAGTCCAATTTCCAACGAAAGATTATTT.